The 20 T cell receptor beta chains below were found in one sample sequenced in a study of CD8+ T cells in alopecia areata. The treatment was: oral pan-JAK inhibitor, 5-10 mg twice daily. After isolation, RNA underwent reverse transcription to generate cDNA as the sequencing template. Sequencing was performed with immunoSEQ multiplex PCR; in TCRdb, only in-frame clones are kept and a portion is missing. This sample has hundreds of thousands of clones, with 55% to 70% found just once. Sample: CD4+ T cells sorted from blood, taken at week 24, from a patient treated with tofacitinib. Source of these receptors: a human donor with alopecia areata.

The chain is built from TRBV2 and TRBJ2-7, with 9 bases aligning to TRBD2. The CDR3 totals 12 residues. Germline V gene sequence: CDR1 SNHLY, CDR2 FYNNEI. V lost 5 bases to trimming and J lost 8 bases; unmatched junction nucleotides: 4. The CDR3 sequence: CASSPTSGKQYF. CDR3 bases: TGTGCCAGCAGTCCGACTAGCGGAAAGCAGTACTTC.

V is TRBV28 and J is TRBJ2-7, with 8 bases aligning to TRBD1. V trimming: 6 bases; J trimming: 2 bases; junction bases outside the gene matches: 6. CDR3 size: 14 residues. Germline V gene data show CDR1 as MDHEN and CDR2 as SYDVKM. CDR3 DNA: TGTGCCAGCAGAACCGGGACAGGCCCCTACGAGCAGTACTTC. Translation gives CASRTGTGPYEQYF.

The V gene is TRBV4-3, the J gene TRBJ2-3, with 9 bases identical to TRBD1. The length of the CDR3 is 17 residues. The V gene's germline CDR1 is LGHNA and CDR2 YSLEER. Germline trimming cut 0 bases from V and 2 bases from J; bases unmatched to any gene: 6. The CDR3 loop is CASSQDRTGALTDTQYF. CDR3 coding DNA: TGCGCCAGCAGCCAAGATAGGACAGGGGCACTCACAGATACGCAGTATTTT.

The chain carries TRBV10-3 and TRBJ1-6; D call uncertain. Germline lookup yields CDR1 ENHRY and CDR2 SYGVKD. The V end was cut by 5 bases, the J end by 10 bases, with 9 bases between. CDR3 size: 12 residues. The CDR3 protein is CAISLAGSPLHF. The CDR3 DNA sequence: TGTGCCATCAGTCTGGCGGGATCACCCCTCCACTTT.

The chain uses TRBV9 and TRBJ2-3; TRBD2 matches at 7 bases. V shed 4 bases, J shed 5 bases, and the junction held 4 bases outside the gene matches. This CDR3 has 13 residues. CDR1 SGDLS and CDR2 YYNGEE come from the germline V gene. DNA for the CDR3: TGTGCCAGCAGCCCCGGGACTAAAGATACGCAGTATTTT. As protein: CASSPGTKDTQYF.

The rearrangement joins TRBV7-9 to TRBJ2-1; D remains ambiguous. Trimming took off 5 bases at V and 7 bases at J, with 9 bases between the two ends. This CDR3 spans 12 amino acids. Germline V gene lookup returns CDR1 SEHNR and CDR2 FQNEAQ (reference sequence). CDR3 DNA: TGTGCCAGCAGCACATACCCTAATGAGCAGTTCTTC. It is translated as CASSTYPNEQFF.

This rearrangement joins TRBV11-1 to TRBJ2-5, with D possibly being TRBD2 (6 bases). The CDR3 loop spans 14 amino acids. Germline CDR1 reads SGHAT; CDR2 reads FQDESV (reference sequence). V was cut by 4 bases and J by 5 bases, with 14 bases left in between. The DNA of the CDR3 is TGTGCCAGCAGCTCAAGACTAGAGAATGAGACCCAGTACTTC. Translation gives CASSSRLENETQYF.

In this sample, this clone turned up a few times. The chain recombines TRBV5-1 with TRBJ1-2; D ambiguous. In germline, CDR1 is SGHRS, CDR2 YFSETQ. V gave up 1 base and J gave up 0 bases, with 7 bases separating them. The CDR3 has 14 amino acids. CDR3 sequence (DNA): TGCGCCAGCAGCTTGACAGCTTCTAACTATGGCTACACCTTC. Translating gives CASSLTASNYGYTF.

The chain is built from TRBV19 and TRBJ1-2; D is perhaps TRBD1 (5 bases). Germline-derived CDR1 and CDR2 are LNHDA and SQIVND (reference sequence). The CDR3 totals 15 residues. V gave up 4 bases and J gave up 0 bases, with 12 bases separating them. As DNA, the CDR3 is TGTGCCAGTAGTACTGAGGGGACGGCTAACTATGGCTACACCTTC. It translates to CASSTEGTANYGYTF.

The chain uses TRBV30 and TRBJ1-2; 7 bases are a match to TRBD1. CDR1 is GTSNPN, CDR2 SVGIG, per germline (reference sequence). Trimming at V came to 5 bases and at J to 1 base, leaving 4 bases not matched to a gene. The CDR3 has 13 residues. CDR3 in amino acids: CAWQPGGNYGYTF. CDR3 bases: TGTGCCTGGCAGCCAGGGGGTAACTATGGCTACACCTTC. The complete variable domain, with remaining parts taken from reference TRBV30 and TRBJ1-2, reads SQTIHQWPATLVQPVGSPLSLECTVEGTSNPNLYWYRQAAGRGLQLLFYSVGIGQISSEVPQNLSASRPQDRQFILSSKKLLLSDSGFYLCAWQPGGNYGYTFGSGTRLTVV.

This clone was seen more than once but under ten times. The chain is built from TRBV10-3 and TRBJ1-5; D remains unclear. Trimming left V 10 bases short and J 2 bases short, with 12 bases between. The germline V gene has CDR1 ENHRY and CDR2 SYGVKD. This CDR3 contains 13 residues. The chain's CDR3 is CASKQEGNQPQHF. In DNA form, the CDR3 reads TGTGCCAGCAAGCAGGAGGGCAATCAGCCCCAGCATTTT.

The chain uses TRBV30 and TRBJ2-1, with 12 bases identical to TRBD2. With V trimmed by 0 bases and J by 2 bases, 8 bases remained unmatched. Germline CDR1 reads GTSNPN; CDR2 reads SVGIG (reference sequence). There are 18 residues in the CDR3. The DNA of the CDR3 is TGTGCCTGGAGTGTACTAGCGGGGGGCCCAACGACCTACAATGAGCAGTTCTTC. It is translated as CAWSVLAGGPTTYNEQFF.

The chain uses TRBV29-1 and TRBJ1-2; D unresolved. Trimming shortened V by 7 bases and J by 6 bases, and 18 bases separated the two germline ends. The CDR3 runs to 13 residues. CDR1 is SQVTM and CDR2 is ANQGSEA in the germline V gene. The CDR3 DNA follows: TGCAGCGCGAGAGCCGCGGTGTTCGATGGCTACACCTTC. Amino acid sequence: CSARAAVFDGYTF.

The chain has TRBV29-1 and TRBJ1-5, with D possibly being TRBD1 (5 bases). In germline, CDR1 is SQVTM, CDR2 ANQGSEA. This CDR3 has 12 residues. V lost 0 bases and J lost 8, with 8 bases in between. CDR3 coding DNA: TGCAGCGTTGAAGACCCGGGGGAGCCCCAGCATTTT. Amino acid sequence: CSVEDPGEPQHF.

V and J are TRBV6-5 and TRBJ1-1, with D unclear. Germline assignment: CDR1 MNHEY and CDR2 SVGAGI. Trimming cost V 3 bases and J 1 base, with 6 bases left between them. The CDR3 runs to 13 residues. This chain's CDR3 is CASSYKGNTEAFF. As DNA, the CDR3 is TGTGCCAGCAGTTATAAGGGGAACACTGAAGCTTTCTTT.

This clone was seen a few times. The CDR3 region is CASSLRFRGATYGYTF. CDR3 nucleotides: TGTGCCAGCAGCTTAAGGTTCCGGGGCGCGACCTATGGCTACACCTTC. This chain links TRBV7-2 with TRBJ1-2, with D possibly being TRBD1 (5 bases). Trimming shortened V by 2 bases and J by 4 bases, and 17 bases separated the two germline ends. The CDR3 is 16 residues long. In germline, CDR1 is SGHTA, CDR2 FQGNSA.

V usage is TRBV15 and J usage is TRBJ1-4, with TRBD1 identical over 8 bases. Germline lookup yields CDR1 LNHNV and CDR2 YYDKDF (reference sequence). This CDR3 comprises 14 residues. The V and J ends lost 3 bases and 6 bases, in that order; junction bases with no gene match: 3. CDR3 residues: CATSSQGAYEKLFF. The CDR3 region has the DNA TGTGCCACCAGCAGTCAGGGGGCGTATGAAAAACTGTTTTTT.

A few counts support this clone. The V gene is TRBV28, the J gene TRBJ2-7, with a weak D call TRBD2 (5 bases). Germline V gene sequence: CDR1 MDHEN, CDR2 SYDVKM. The germline V and J ends were trimmed by 6 bases and 6 bases, with 18 bases remaining between them. The CDR3 length is 14 residues. The CDR3 DNA reads as TGTGCCAGCAGCCTAAGGGCTAGCTTCGCCGAGCAGTACTTC. Protein sequence: CASSLRASFAEQYF.

In its sample, this clone was seen a few times. The V gene is TRBV7-9, the J gene TRBJ2-7, with 8 bases that match TRBD2. The junction had 7 bases not matched to a gene; V was cut back by 3 bases and J by 3 bases. Germline values: CDR1 SEHNR, CDR2 FQNEAQ (reference sequence). The CDR3 runs 15 residues. CDR3 DNA: TGTGCCAGCAGCTTCCCCGGGGGGGCTAGCTACGAGCAGTACTTC. Translating it yields CASSFPGGASYEQYF.

The chain employs TRBV30 and TRBJ1-3; TRBD1 matches 11 bases. V shed 4 bases and J 10 bases; nucleotides not matched to a gene: 9. Germline V CDR1 and CDR2: GTSNPN, SVGIG (reference sequence). The CDR3 has 14 amino acids. The CDR3 region has the DNA TGTGCCTGGAATGCGGACAGGGGGCTGCCGACCATATATTTT. Translated: CAWNADRGLPTIYF.